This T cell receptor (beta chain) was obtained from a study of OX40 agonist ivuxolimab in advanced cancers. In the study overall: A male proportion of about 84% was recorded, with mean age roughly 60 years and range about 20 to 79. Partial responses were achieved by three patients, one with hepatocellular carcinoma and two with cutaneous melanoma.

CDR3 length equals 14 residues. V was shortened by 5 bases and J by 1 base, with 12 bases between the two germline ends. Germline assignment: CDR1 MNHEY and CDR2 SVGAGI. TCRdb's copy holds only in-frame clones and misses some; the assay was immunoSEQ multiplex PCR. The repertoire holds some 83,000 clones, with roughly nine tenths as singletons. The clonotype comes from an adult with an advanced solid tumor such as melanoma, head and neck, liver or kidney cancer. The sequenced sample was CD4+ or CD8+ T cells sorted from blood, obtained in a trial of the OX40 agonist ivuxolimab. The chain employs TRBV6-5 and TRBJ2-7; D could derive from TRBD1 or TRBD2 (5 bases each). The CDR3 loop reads CASSGTGRSYEQYF. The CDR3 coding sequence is TGTGCCAGCAGTGGGACCGGCAGATCCTACGAGCAGTACTTC.